The clone carrying this T cell receptor beta chain was observed at least ten times. This record comes from a study of immune heterogeneity within non-small cell lung tumors. The template for each sample was 550 to 700 ng of genomic DNA, which had been extracted from bulk tumor tissue. Several far-apart biopsies were taken per primary tumor during surgery. Enrolled patients presented with newly diagnosed, previously untreated non-small cell lung cancer and underwent curative surgery. Study donors were patients with a new diagnosis of non-small cell lung cancer who underwent surgery with curative intent. Multiplex PCR amplified TCR beta CDR3 with 32 V and 13 J primers. MiXCR was run by TCRdb on the multiplex PCR reads, yielding one entry per CDR3 protein. This repertoire shows fewer than 25,000 distinct CDR3 sequences, roughly 30% found once; its top ten account for under 4.5%. V gave up 0 bases and J gave up 4 bases, with 13 bases separating them. CDR1 and CDR2 (germline): MGHRA, YSYEKL. The CDR3 runs 15 residues.

The rearrangement links TRBV4-1 to TRBJ2-7, with D possibly TRBD2 on 5 matching bases. Sequencing input: lung tumor tissue. This clonotype was sampled from a man in his forties with non-small cell lung cancer. The CDR3 protein is CASSQDSGMSYEQYF. CDR3 nucleotide sequence: TGCGCCAGCAGCCAAGACTCCGGGATGTCTTACGAGCAGTACTTC.